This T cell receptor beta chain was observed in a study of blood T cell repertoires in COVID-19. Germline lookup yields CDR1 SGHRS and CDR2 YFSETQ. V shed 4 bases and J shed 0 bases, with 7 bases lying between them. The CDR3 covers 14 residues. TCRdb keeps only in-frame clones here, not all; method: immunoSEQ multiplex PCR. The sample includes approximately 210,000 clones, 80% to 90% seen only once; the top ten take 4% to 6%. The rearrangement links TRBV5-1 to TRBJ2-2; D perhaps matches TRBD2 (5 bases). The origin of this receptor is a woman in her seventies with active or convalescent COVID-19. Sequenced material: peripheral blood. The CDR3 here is CASSPGTNTGELFF. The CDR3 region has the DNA TGCGCCAGCAGCCCCGGGACGAACACCGGGGAGCTGTTTTTT.